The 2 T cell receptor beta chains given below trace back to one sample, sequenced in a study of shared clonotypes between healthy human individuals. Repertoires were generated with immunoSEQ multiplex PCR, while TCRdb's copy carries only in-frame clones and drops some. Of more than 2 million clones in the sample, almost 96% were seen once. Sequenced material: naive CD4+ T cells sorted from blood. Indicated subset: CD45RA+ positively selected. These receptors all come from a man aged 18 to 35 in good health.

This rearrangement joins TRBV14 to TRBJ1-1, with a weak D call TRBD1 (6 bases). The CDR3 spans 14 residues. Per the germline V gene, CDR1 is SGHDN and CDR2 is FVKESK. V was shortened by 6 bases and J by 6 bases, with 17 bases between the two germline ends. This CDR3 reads CASRKLQGLPEAFF. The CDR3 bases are TGTGCCAGCAGAAAATTACAGGGTCTCCCTGAAGCTTTCTTT.

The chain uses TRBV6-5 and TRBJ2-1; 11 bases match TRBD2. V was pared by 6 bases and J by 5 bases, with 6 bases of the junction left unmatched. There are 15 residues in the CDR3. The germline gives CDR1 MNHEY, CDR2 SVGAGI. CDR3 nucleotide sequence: TGTGCCAGCAGGCGTCTAGCGGGAGGAGACAATGAGCAGTTCTTC. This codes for CASRRLAGGDNEQFF.